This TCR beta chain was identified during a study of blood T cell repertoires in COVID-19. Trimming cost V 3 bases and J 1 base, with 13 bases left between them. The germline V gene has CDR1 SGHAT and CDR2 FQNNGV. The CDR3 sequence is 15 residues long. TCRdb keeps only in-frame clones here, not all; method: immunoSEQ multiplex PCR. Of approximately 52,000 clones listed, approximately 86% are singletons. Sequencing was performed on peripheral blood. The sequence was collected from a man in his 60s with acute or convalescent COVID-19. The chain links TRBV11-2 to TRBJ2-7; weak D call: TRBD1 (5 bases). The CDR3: CASSLGQWESYEQYF. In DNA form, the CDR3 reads TGTGCCAGCAGCTTGGGGCAGTGGGAATCCTACGAGCAGTACTTC.